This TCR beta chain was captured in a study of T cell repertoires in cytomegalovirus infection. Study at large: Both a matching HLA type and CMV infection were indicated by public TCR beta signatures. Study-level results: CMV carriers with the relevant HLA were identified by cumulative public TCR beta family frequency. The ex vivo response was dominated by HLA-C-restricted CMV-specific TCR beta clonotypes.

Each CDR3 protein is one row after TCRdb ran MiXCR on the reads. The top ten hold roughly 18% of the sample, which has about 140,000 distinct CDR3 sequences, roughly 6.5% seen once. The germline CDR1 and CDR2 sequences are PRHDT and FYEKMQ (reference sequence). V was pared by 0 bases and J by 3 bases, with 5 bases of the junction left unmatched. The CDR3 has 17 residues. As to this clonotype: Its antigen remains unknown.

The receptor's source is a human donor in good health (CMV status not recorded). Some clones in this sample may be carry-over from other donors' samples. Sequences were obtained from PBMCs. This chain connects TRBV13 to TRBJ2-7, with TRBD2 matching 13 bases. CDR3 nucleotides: TGTGCCAGCAGCTTAGGCCGGGGACTAGCGGGGAGCTACGAGCAGTACTTC. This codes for CASSLGRGLAGSYEQYF.